This T cell receptor beta chain was sequenced during a study of blood T cell repertoires in COVID-19. Study overall: PBMCs, B-cell-depleted T cells, or T cells provided the cDNA or gDNA that made up the material.

A word on this clone: At one of its ends the junction is not consistent with the germline gene, which may arise from a read error.

Original data processing: Amplification from reference gene primers served as the basis for estimated nucleated cell counts. Measured with immunoSEQ multiplex PCR; TCRdb has only the in-frame clones, and not every one. V and J calls and clone size are given by that table; D and trimming were obtained from the DNA. The repertoire holds roughly 180,000 clones, with roughly 80% as singletons. There are 15 residues in the CDR3. Germline V lookup: CDR1 SSHAT, CDR2 FNYEAQ (reference sequence). Sequenced: PBMCs or T cells enriched from blood (not recorded which). This sequence originates from a woman in her thirties or forties with acute COVID-19. The chain carries TRBV7-7 and TRBJ2-5; possible D gene TRBD1, 6 bases. As DNA, the CDR3 is TGTGCTAGCAGCTTACTGGGACACCCACAAGAGACCCAGTACTTC. Protein product: CASSLLGHPQETQYF.